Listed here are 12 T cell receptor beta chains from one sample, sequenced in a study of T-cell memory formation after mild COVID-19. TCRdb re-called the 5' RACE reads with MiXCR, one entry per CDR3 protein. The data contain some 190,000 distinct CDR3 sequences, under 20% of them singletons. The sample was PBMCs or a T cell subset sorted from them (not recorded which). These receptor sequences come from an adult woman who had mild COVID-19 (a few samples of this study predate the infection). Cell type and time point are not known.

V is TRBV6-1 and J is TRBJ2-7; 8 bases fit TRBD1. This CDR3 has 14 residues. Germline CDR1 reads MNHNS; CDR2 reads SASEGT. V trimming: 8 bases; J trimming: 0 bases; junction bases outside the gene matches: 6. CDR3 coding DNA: TGTGCCAGCGGGTGGACAGGGAACTCCTACGAGCAGTACTTC. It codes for CASGWTGNSYEQYF.

CDR3: CSAAKLTAGGGYTF. As DNA, the CDR3 is TGCAGTGCCGCCAAACTGACCGCAGGGGGTGGCTACACCTTC. This sequence joins TRBV20-1 and TRBJ1-2; 7 positions agree with TRBD1. Germline CDR1 DFQATT, CDR2 SNEGSKA (reference sequence). This CDR3 is built from 14 residues. The ends lost 6 bases at V and 7 bases at J; junction bases unmatched: 14.

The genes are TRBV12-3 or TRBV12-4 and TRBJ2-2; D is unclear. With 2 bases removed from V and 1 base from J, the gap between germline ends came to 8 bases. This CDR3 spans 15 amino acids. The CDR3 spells CASSLTQVNTGELFF. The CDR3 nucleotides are TGTGCCAGCAGTTTAACGCAGGTGAACACCGGGGAGCTGTTTTTT.

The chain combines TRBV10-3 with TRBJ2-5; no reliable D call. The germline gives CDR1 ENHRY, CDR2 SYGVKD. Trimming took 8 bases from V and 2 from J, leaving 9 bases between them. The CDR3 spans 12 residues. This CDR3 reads CAIGRIQETQYF. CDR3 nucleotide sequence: TGTGCCATCGGTCGCATTCAAGAGACCCAGTACTTC.

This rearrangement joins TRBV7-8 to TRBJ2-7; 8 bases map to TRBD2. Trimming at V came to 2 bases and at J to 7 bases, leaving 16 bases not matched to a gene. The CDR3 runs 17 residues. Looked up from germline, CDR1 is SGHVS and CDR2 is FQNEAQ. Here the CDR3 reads CASSLQYSGTSFKEQYF. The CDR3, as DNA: TGTGCCAGCAGCTTACAATATTCCGGGACTAGTTTTAAAGAGCAGTACTTC.

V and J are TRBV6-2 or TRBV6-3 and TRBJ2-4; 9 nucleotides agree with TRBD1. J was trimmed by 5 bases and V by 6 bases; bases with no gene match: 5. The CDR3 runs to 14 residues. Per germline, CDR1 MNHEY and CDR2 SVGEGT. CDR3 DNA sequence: TGTGCCAGCAGACCACACAGGGGGCAAAACATTCAGTACTTC. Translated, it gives CASRPHRGQNIQYF.

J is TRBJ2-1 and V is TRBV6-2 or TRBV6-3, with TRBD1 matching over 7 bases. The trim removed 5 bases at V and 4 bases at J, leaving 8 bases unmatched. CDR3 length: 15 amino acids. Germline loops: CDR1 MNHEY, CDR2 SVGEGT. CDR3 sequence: CASSNPGQSYNEQFF. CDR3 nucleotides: TGTGCCAGCAGTAATCCGGGACAGTCTTACAATGAGCAGTTCTTC.

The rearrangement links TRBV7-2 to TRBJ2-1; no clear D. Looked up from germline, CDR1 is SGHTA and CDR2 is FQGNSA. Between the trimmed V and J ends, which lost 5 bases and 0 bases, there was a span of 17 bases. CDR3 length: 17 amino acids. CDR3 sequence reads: CASSPSTPLSSYNEQFF. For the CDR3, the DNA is TGTGCCAGCAGCCCAAGCACACCGCTTAGCTCCTACAATGAGCAGTTCTTC. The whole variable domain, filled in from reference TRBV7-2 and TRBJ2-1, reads GAGVSQSPSNKVTEKGKDVELRCDPISGHTALYWYRQSLGQGLEFLIYFQGNSAPDKSGLPSDRFSAERTGGSVSTLTIQRTQQEDSAVYLCASSPSTPLSSYNEQFFGPGTRLTVL.

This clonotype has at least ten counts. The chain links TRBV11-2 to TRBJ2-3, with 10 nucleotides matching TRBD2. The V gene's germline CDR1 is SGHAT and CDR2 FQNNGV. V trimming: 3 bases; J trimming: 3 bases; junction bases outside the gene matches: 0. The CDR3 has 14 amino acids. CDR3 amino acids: CASSFSGGTDTQYF. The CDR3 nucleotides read TGTGCCAGCAGCTTTAGCGGGGGGACAGATACGCAGTATTTT.

The CDR3 is CASSQEFWGLKHEQFF. The CDR3 nucleotides are TGCGCCAGCAGCCAAGAATTTTGGGGGCTCAAGCATGAGCAGTTCTTC. The rearrangement uses TRBV4-3 and TRBJ2-1, with D perhaps matching TRBD1 (6 bases). Germline CDR1 is LGHNA and CDR2 is YSLEER. The CDR3 is 16 residues long. V shed 0 bases and J shed 8 bases, with 17 bases lying between them.

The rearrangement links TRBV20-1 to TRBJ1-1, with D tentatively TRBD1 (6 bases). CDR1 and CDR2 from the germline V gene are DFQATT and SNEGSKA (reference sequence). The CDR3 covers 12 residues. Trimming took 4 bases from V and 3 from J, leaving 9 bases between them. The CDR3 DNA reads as TGCAGTGCTATCCAGGGGCACACTGAAGCTTTCTTT. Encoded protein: CSAIQGHTEAFF.

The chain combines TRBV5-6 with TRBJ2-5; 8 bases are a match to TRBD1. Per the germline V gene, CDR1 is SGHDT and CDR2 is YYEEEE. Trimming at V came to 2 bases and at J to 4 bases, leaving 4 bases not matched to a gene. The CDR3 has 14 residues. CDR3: CASSFRTGRETQYF. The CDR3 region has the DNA TGTGCCAGCAGCTTCCGGACAGGGAGAGAGACCCAGTACTTC. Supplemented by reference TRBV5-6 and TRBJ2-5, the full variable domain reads DAGVTQSPTHLIKTRGQQVTLRCSPKSGHDTVSWYQQALGQGPQFIFQYYEEEERQRGNFPDRFSGHQFPNYSSELNVNALLLGDSALYLCASSFRTGRETQYFGPGTRLLVL.